The sequence of this T cell receptor beta chain was determined in a study of blood T cell repertoires in COVID-19. This table comes from immunoSEQ multiplex PCR, and its TCRdb copy is limited to in-frame clones, with some not included. Among around 140,000 clones listed, around 84% were seen once. The CDR3 runs to 16 residues. The J segment lost 7 bases and the V segment lost 3 bases, leaving 9 bases of the junction unmatched. The germline V gene encodes CDR1 ENHRY and CDR2 SYGVKD. This clonotype was obtained from a man aged 40-50 years with acute COVID-19. The specimen sequenced was PBMCs or T cells enriched from blood (not recorded which). The J gene is TRBJ1-2, the V gene TRBV10-3; 12 bases fit TRBD1. In DNA, the CDR3 is TGTGCCATCAGTGACCACCTGGGACAGGGGGCTTTTGGCTACACCTTC. As protein: CAISDHLGQGAFGYTF.